The 21 T cell receptor beta chains given below trace back to one sample, sequenced in a study of T cell repertoires in cytomegalovirus infection. From the reads, TCRdb called clonotypes with MiXCR, one entry per CDR3 protein. The sample lists some 800,000 distinct CDR3 sequences; approximately 30% were seen once. These receptors lack a known antigen. Material: cultured CD8+ T cells from PBMCs, obtained from culture after CMV antigen stimulation. Every receptor here comes from a human donor in good health (CMV status not recorded). Some clones in this sample may be carry-over from other donors' samples.

This clonotype appeared a few times. The J gene is TRBJ1-5, the V gene TRBV25-1, with 10 bases identical to TRBD1. Germline V gene lookup returns CDR1 MGHDK and CDR2 SYGVNS. V was clipped by 3 bases and J by 0 bases; unmatched bases: 5. CDR3 size: 17 residues. CDR3 nucleotide sequence: TGTGCCAGCAGTGATTTTGACAGGGGGCATAGCAATCAGCCCCAGCATTTT. Translation gives CASSDFDRGHSNQPQHF.

This rearrangement joins TRBV7-3 to TRBJ1-1; a possible D gene is TRBD1 (6 bases). Germline V gene data show CDR1 as SGHTA and CDR2 as FQGTGA. Trimming left V 5 bases short and J 3 bases short, with 28 bases between. This CDR3 has 19 residues. CDR3 region: CASSLRQGTGTGRDTEAFF. The CDR3, as DNA: TGTGCCAGCAGCCTACGTCAGGGGACTGGGACGGGACGGGACACTGAAGCTTTCTTT.

This clonotype was seen a few times. The CDR3 DNA is TGTGCCAGCAGCCCAAGGGGGGATCGCTACGAGCAGTACGTC. As protein: CASSPRGDRYEQYV. The rearrangement joins TRBV7-8 to TRBJ2-7; D is perhaps TRBD1 or TRBD2 (6 bases each). The CDR3 is 14 amino acids. Per germline, CDR1 SGHVS and CDR2 FQNEAQ. The germline V and J ends were trimmed by 5 bases and 3 bases, with 14 bases remaining between them.

The chain employs TRBV6-6 and TRBJ2-3; either TRBD1 or TRBD2 may supply D (5 bases each). Trimming cost V 2 bases and J 6 bases, with 15 bases left between them. In germline, CDR1 is MNHNY, CDR2 SVGAGI (reference sequence). This CDR3 comprises 15 residues. This chain's CDR3 is CASSYPGRSGDTQYF. DNA for the CDR3: TGTGCCAGCAGTTACCCGGGACGGTCGGGCGATACGCAGTATTTT.

The chain joins TRBV2 to TRBJ1-2, with 10 nucleotides matching TRBD1. Germline assignment: CDR1 SNHLY and CDR2 FYNNEI. V was pared by 2 bases and J by 5 bases, with 8 bases of the junction left unmatched. The length of the CDR3 is 16 residues. CDR3 in amino acids: CASSEYAGQGKYGYTF. The CDR3 coding sequence is TGTGCCAGCAGTGAATATGCGGGACAGGGGAAGTATGGCTACACCTTC.

V gene TRBV6-5 combines with J gene TRBJ2-4; D not resolved. The germline V and J ends were trimmed by 1 base and 2 bases, with 6 bases remaining between them. Germline values: CDR1 MNHEY, CDR2 SVGAGI. The CDR3 spans 14 residues. The CDR3 DNA reads as TGTGCCAGCAGTTACTTAGGACCCAAAAACATTCAGTACTTC. Encoded protein: CASSYLGPKNIQYF.

This chain links TRBV6-2 or TRBV6-3 with TRBJ2-3; a possible D gene is TRBD2 (6 bases). CDR3 length: 18 amino acids. The germline V and J ends were trimmed by 7 bases and 0 bases, with 23 bases remaining between them. In germline, CDR1 is MNHEY, CDR2 SVGEGT. CDR3 DNA sequence: TGTGCCAGCATGTGGTCGCCTGTTACCGGACTAAGCACAGATACGCAGTATTTT. It codes for CASMWSPVTGLSTDTQYF.

The CDR3 reads CASSQVGLGSSYEQYF. The CDR3 DNA follows: TGTGCCAGCAGCCAAGTCGGACTGGGGAGCTCCTACGAGCAGTACTTC. The chain combines TRBV3-1 with TRBJ2-7; maybe TRBD2 (5 bases). Germline values: CDR1 LGHDT, CDR2 YNNKEL (reference sequence). The CDR3 has 16 amino acids. Trimming removed 1 base from V and 0 bases from J, with 13 bases in between.

J is TRBJ2-7 and V is TRBV5-1; 8 bases line up with TRBD1. J gave up 3 bases and V 3 bases, and 2 bases lay outside the gene matches. The CDR3 has 13 amino acids. Germline CDR1 reads SGHRS; CDR2 reads YFSETQ. CDR3 region: CASSWGQDYEQYF. For the CDR3, the DNA is TGCGCCAGCAGCTGGGGACAGGACTACGAGCAGTACTTC.

V gene TRBV7-9 combines with J gene TRBJ2-1; 8 bases are a match to TRBD2. The CDR3 totals 13 residues. J lost 9 bases, V lost 7 bases, and 8 bases had no gene match. Germline V gene data show CDR1 as SEHNR and CDR2 as FQNEAQ (reference sequence). CDR3 region: CASTSGGLVEQFF. Here the CDR3 DNA reads TGTGCCAGCACCTCGGGGGGGCTGGTTGAGCAGTTCTTC.

In its sample, this clonotype was seen a few times. V and J are TRBV12-3 or TRBV12-4 and TRBJ2-7, with 11 bases fitting TRBD1. J gave up 6 bases and V 1 base, and 2 bases lay outside the gene matches. CDR3 size: 14 residues. CDR3 region: CASSLGGTGGEQYV. In DNA form, the CDR3 reads TGTGCCAGCAGTTTAGGGGGGACAGGGGGCGAGCAGTACGTC.

The chain combines TRBV12-3 or TRBV12-4 with TRBJ1-3; TRBD1 might be the D (6 bases). The V end was cut by 7 bases, the J end by 2 bases, with 12 bases between. There are 14 residues in the CDR3. The CDR3 here is CASTPGGPGNTIYF. The CDR3 DNA is TGTGCCAGCACCCCGGGGGGGCCTGGAAACACCATATATTTT.

This chain links TRBV7-9 with TRBJ2-7; 8 positions match TRBD1. The CDR3 covers 14 residues. CDR1 and CDR2 (germline): SEHNR, FQNEAQ (reference sequence). V was clipped by 5 bases and J by 3 bases; unmatched bases: 6. CDR3 protein: CASSPDRVVYEQYF. Written as DNA, the CDR3 is TGTGCCAGCAGCCCGGACAGGGTTGTCTACGAGCAGTACTTC.

This CDR3 is CASSLGHGTGIGSYEQYF. The CDR3 nucleotides are TGTGCCAGCAGCTTAGGGCACGGGACAGGGATCGGGTCCTACGAGCAGTACTTC. V usage is TRBV7-4 and J usage is TRBJ2-7; TRBD1 matches at 9 bases. V lost 1 base and J lost 1; bases outside the gene matches: 11. Germline assignment: CDR1 SGHVT and CDR2 SQSDAQ. This CDR3 is 18 amino acids long.

This clonotype occurred a few times. The rearrangement joins TRBV12-3 or TRBV12-4 to TRBJ2-7; D remains ambiguous. The CDR3 contains 13 residues. V dropped 5 bases and J dropped 3 bases, with 11 bases sitting between them. The CDR3 DNA reads TGTGCCAGCAGTCCGTACACACACTACGAGCAGTACTTC. Translated: CASSPYTHYEQYF.

The chain recombines TRBV7-9 with TRBJ2-7; 7 bases are shared with TRBD1. The germline V gene has CDR1 SEHNR and CDR2 FQNEAQ (reference sequence). The CDR3 runs 15 residues. Trimming took 4 bases from V and 0 from J; bases not matched to a gene: 6. CDR3 loop: CASSSDREISYEQYF. In nucleotides, the CDR3 is TGTGCCAGCAGCTCCGACAGGGAGATCTCCTACGAGCAGTACTTC.

The chain has TRBV20-1 and TRBJ1-2; D perhaps matches TRBD1 (6 bases). Germline-derived CDR1 and CDR2 are DFQATT and SNEGSKA (reference sequence). CDR3 length equals 15 residues. Trimming shortened V by 0 bases and J by 6 bases, and 17 bases separated the two germline ends. CDR3 in DNA: TGCAGTGCTAGAGACCCCGGGGGGGGCAGGAATGGCTACACCTTC. It codes for CSARDPGGGRNGYTF.

This clonotype was counted only a few times. The chain joins TRBV15 to TRBJ1-5; D gene unclear. This CDR3 spans 15 amino acids. Trimming stripped 5 bases from V and 7 bases from J, with 18 bases between. Germline CDR1 reads LNHNV; CDR2 reads YYDKDF (reference sequence). The CDR3 reads CATSLSRSTIQPQHF. DNA for the CDR3: TGTGCCACCAGCCTTTCCCGTTCCACTATACAGCCCCAGCATTTT.

This clonotype was seen many times. This chain joins TRBV6-1 and TRBJ2-2; 10 nucleotides match TRBD2. This CDR3 spans 17 amino acids. J was trimmed by 5 bases and V by 0 bases; bases with no gene match: 6. The V gene's germline CDR1 is MNHNS and CDR2 SASEGT. The CDR3 nucleotides read TGTGCCAGCAGTGAAGCGCTAGCGGGGGTGGGGACCGGGGAGCTGTTTTTT. Its protein product is CASSEALAGVGTGELFF.

A word on this clonotype: Since a much larger clone is just one base distant, this may be a read error. The rearrangement uses TRBV7-9 and TRBJ2-2, with D maybe TRBD1 (6 bases). V lost 5 bases and J lost 0, with 7 bases in between. Germline CDR1 and CDR2: SEHNR and FQNEAQ (reference sequence). This CDR3 is built from 14 residues. CDR3 residues: CASSRQANTGELFF. CDR3 sequence (DNA): TGTGCCAGCAGCCGACAGGCGAACACCGGGGAGCTGTTTTTT.

This chain joins TRBV20-1 and TRBJ2-4, with a tentative D call TRBD1 (5 bases). Germline values: CDR1 DFQATT, CDR2 SNEGSKA (reference sequence). Trimming left V 5 bases short and J 1 base short, with 12 bases between. This CDR3 is built from 14 residues. Here the CDR3 reads CSAPLQAAKNIQYF. CDR3 DNA sequence: TGCAGTGCTCCCTTACAGGCTGCCAAAAACATTCAGTACTTC.